This TCR beta chain was captured in a study of cytomegalovirus exposure and HLA in healthy donors (dated by TCRdb to between 2016 and 2019). Context from the whole study: An earlier analysis of 587 of the donors reported roughly 270 Gb of sequence data and 117 million unique TCR beta sequences from roughly 180 million T cells. Roughly 300 gigabases of sequencing data and tens of millions of unique TCR sequences made up an early release that covered under 750 HLA-typed donors. Of the 300 to 400 genotyped donors, roughly 80% fell in the genetic ancestry cluster associated with self-reported Caucasian donors. The study was designed to test whether signatures of past pathogen exposure could be identified by cataloging public T cell receptors. Using immunosequencing, the study profiled T cell repertoires from fewer than 700 subjects and related those repertoires to cytomegalovirus serostatus. A separate validation cohort of roughly 120 different subjects was used in addition to the roughly 640-subject first cohort. High-throughput TCR immunosequencing, statistical association of individual TCRs with disease status, and machine learning were combined to predict cytomegalovirus infection status. To study patterns of TCR occurrence, a later analysis re-analyzed previously published TCR beta repertoires from just over 650 donors and added high-resolution HLA genotyping. The later analysis used no new phenotypic data to find candidate immune exposures, relying instead on TCR beta sequences and their occurrence across donors. In an earlier analysis of a few hundred of the donors, high-throughput TCR beta sequencing was used to judge whether each TCR beta V gene segment behaved as functional or pseudogenic. Donor age, sex, ethnicity and CMV serostatus were compiled alongside the repertoire data. A later genetic analysis took genome-wide SNP genotypes for about 55% of the roughly 700 donors and used that subset as a discovery cohort. All discovery cohort repertoires had been generated on a single sequencing platform. HLA typing covered class I and class II loci at four-digit resolution. Typing coverage varied by locus: 629-630 donors for A, B, C, DRB1 and DQB1; approximately 560 for DQA1; more than 600 for DPA1; 400 to 480 for DPB1. Four or five DR-DQ haplotypes were handled as single units for association and clustering because linkage in the cohort was strong. Among roughly 400 genotyped donors of the cohort, an average of around 250,000 unique TCR beta nucleotide sequences was sequenced per donor, of which 15% to 20% were non-productive. Results and caveats for the whole study, not just this receptor: An earlier analysis of around 500 of the donors showed that most TCR beta V segments appeared in productive rearrangements either about 87% or about 30% of the time, which broadly matched IMGT annotations. In a later analysis, TCR association rates were found to vary across HLA loci, with the most associated TCRs seen for DRB1 alleles and the fewest for HLA-C alleles. In both the original and validation cohorts, the classifier was reported to diagnose cytomegalovirus status with high specificity and sensitivity. According to a later analysis, most CMV-associated TCR beta chains appeared to be HLA-restricted, and the HLA associations seemed to be driven largely by CMV exposure. Because HLA typing was missing for some donors at each locus, association tests included only the typed subset. Because counts were too low, 15 to 20 rarely observed V segments, including chromosome 9 orphons, were left out of the earlier analysis of about 500 of the donors. A further reported finding was that TCR beta sequences accurately predicted the HLA-A and HLA-B alleles for most subjects in the first cohort. The cohort was sequenced for TCR beta chains only, and without alpha or paired-chain data the features that could be detected were limited. Roughly uniform sequencing depth across donors was assumed in presence/absence analyses, although this assumption may not hold. The study listed 150 to 200 TCR beta chains as associated with cytomegalovirus. A few of the identified cytomegalovirus-associated TCR beta chains were confirmed in vitro to be specific for cytomegalovirus antigens. The only immune exposure information available for the cohort was CMV serostatus. Linkage disequilibrium might explain the correlated functional status among segregating V segments, but an unknown experimental factor could not be excluded. A cluster of highly shared sequence variants was judged likely to be a technical artifact of the sequencing pipeline. The authors suggested that the approach could potentially be generalized to other disease states and immunological phenotypes. At a false discovery rate of 0.05, a later analysis linked around 15,000 TCR beta sequences to specific HLA alleles. A later analysis reported that several top co-occurrence clusters appeared linked to parvovirus B19, influenza, CMV and Epstein-Barr virus. When HLA alleles, especially DR and DQ, strongly co-occurred, attributing TCR associations to individual alleles was difficult. Most TCR sequences were observed very rarely across donors, whereas some public TCRs were present in many individuals. Some IMGT-functional V segments, including TRBV6-2 and TRBV6-3, could not be told apart with the 87-base-pair reads, so those segments were excluded. A later genetic analysis reported fewer N-insertions in productive TCRs among donors in an Asian-associated ancestry cluster than the approximately 700-donor mean. In a later analysis, HLA-associated TCR beta chains were found to be more clonally expanded and to have lower generation probabilities than equally common non-associated chains. V-gene and J-gene trimming of TCR beta chains was associated with a missense DCLRE1C variant in a later genetic analysis, and the association was replicated in an independent cohort.

Comments on this clone: It has no known antigen specificity. No base qualities exist here, and no much larger clone lies one base off it.

Clipping removes 2 bases from V and 0 bases from J, with 3 as the unmatched junction base count. CDR1 and CDR2 are drawn from the germline V gene: ENHRY, SYGVKD. From the cysteine up to the phenylalanine, the CDR3 has a length of 16 residues. The retained sequence is limited to the CDR3, 48 bases, with the frame set at the first base. Library preparation employed the immunoSEQ multiplex PCR assay. A mixture of 60 forward primers for TCR Vbeta segments and 13 reverse primers for TCR Jbeta segments was used in the multiplex PCR. Amplification of the CDR3 region of rearranged TCR beta genes was performed with a multiplex PCR assay on genomic DNA. Amplified TCR beta libraries were sequenced as 87-base-pair reads on the Illumina HiSeq System. The authors' analysis ran thus. In a later analysis, around 80 million unique TCR beta chains were counted across the roughly 610 repertoires, and roughly 11 million of these chains were shared by at least two donors. Raw reads were error-corrected and collapsed into unique sequences with a nearest-neighbor algorithm that merged closely related sequences to remove PCR and sequencing errors. CDR3 sequences were aligned to IMGT reference sequences to assign V, D and J gene segments. Each retained sequence needed at least a six-nucleotide match to both a V gene segment and a J gene segment. A rearrangement was called productive if the CDR3 had no stop codons and remained in frame with V and J, and every other rearrangement was called non-productive. CDR3 was defined by IMGT convention, running from the second conserved V-encoded cysteine to the conserved J-encoded phenylalanine. The earlier analysis of 500 to 650 of the donors excluded any sequence lacking an unambiguous match to a single V gene segment. An earlier analysis of 587 of the donors called V segments functional above 56.7% productive rearrangements and segregating when the between-donor standard deviation exceeded 5%. To diagnose cytomegalovirus status from the catalog of TCR beta chain sequences, a statistical classification framework was built. In a later analysis, V and J genes were assigned by comparing TCR nucleotide sequences against IMGT/GENE-DB human TR gene sequences. Using the TCRdist pipeline, a later analysis assigned CDR3 sequences along with most-parsimonious VDJ recombination scenarios. In a later analysis, each TCR beta chain was defined by its CDR3 amino acid sequence together with its V-gene family, and reads lacking a unique V-gene family were excluded. A later analysis removed 600 or so highly shared, low-generation-probability nucleotide sequences to deal with suspected cross-contamination and a sequencing artifact. A later analysis calculated a clonal expansion index for each public chain from normalized within-repertoire ranks of inferred template counts. In a later analysis, generation probabilities were computed using a VDJ recombination model fitted to out-of-frame rearrangements, and the results were checked against IGoR. Hypergeometric tests were used in a later analysis to score TCR-TCR, TCR-HLA and TCR-CMV co-occurrence, with a repertoire-size bias correction applied to the TCR pairs. To estimate false discovery rates, a later analysis permuted the HLA or CMV assignments 20 times. In a later analysis, co-occurring TCRs were grouped using DBSCAN, and TCRdist sequence similarity was added for clustering within HLA-allele-positive subsets. Repertoires with fewer than 30,000 or more than 120,000 public chains were left out of co-occurrence clustering, as were a few repertoires with anomalous nucleotide sharing. Entries here come from immuneACCESS through TCRdb and include only in-frame sequences with V and J called. Some clones fail to appear in such tables; in the studies checked, an unresolved V gene covers under half of the shortfall, and the cause of the remainder is unknown. D and trimming come from the DNA, and the V and J calls and clone size come from that table. For this sample the table gives a few hundred thousand clones, of which about 80% were detected only once. The ten largest make up roughly a sixth of the sample.

The cohort comprised 710 or so healthy bone marrow donors. At the time of sampling, every cohort member was nominally healthy, though immune exposures that went unrecorded were likely present. The donor was CMV seronegative and belonged to the group of 380 or so seronegative cohort members. Every donor gave a peripheral blood sample, and the peripheral blood mononuclear cells from that sample were used for TCR beta sequencing. Genomic DNA was extracted from the blood cell samples with the Qiagen DNeasy Blood Extraction Kit. Sequences were obtained from PBMCs. The sequence links TRBV10-3 to TRBJ1-1; 10 bases in the middle match TRBD1. The TCR comes from a man in his forties in good health and CMV-seronegative. The sequenced DNA: TGTGCCATCAGTGAGCCGGGGACAGGGGTGAACACTGAAGCTTTCTTT. This codes for CAISEPGTGVNTEAFF.